A single sample gave rise to the 21 T cell receptor beta chains below, sequenced in a study of shared clonotypes between healthy human individuals (dated by TCRdb to the early 2020s). Receptor libraries were prepared by the immunoSEQ multiplex PCR assay. TCRdb retrieved this table from immuneACCESS and kept in-frame rearrangements only. Not all clones are present; in checked studies, unresolved V genes account for under half, and no reason is known for the remainder. The sample profile shows hundreds of thousands of clones; around 97% of them were found once. About 0.057% of the sample comes from the top ten. The source material was naive CD4+ T cells sorted from blood. The cell subset or site label, as the study defines it: CD45RA+ positively selected. These receptors were taken from a woman in her twenties or thirties in good health.

The chain is built from TRBV5-6 and TRBJ1-1; the match to TRBD1 covers 10 bases. The ends lost 0 bases at V and 8 bases at J; junction bases unmatched: 16. The length of the CDR3 is 18 residues. CDR1 and CDR2 (germline): SGHDT, YYEEEE. The CDR3 DNA sequence: TGTGCCAGCAGCTTGGCGTTCGACAGGGGGCGCGGGTACCCCGAAGCTTTCTTT. Its translation: CASSLAFDRGRGYPEAFF.

This CDR3 is CASSPLTEQYF. DNA for the CDR3: TGTGCCAGCTCACCACTGACCGAGCAGTACTTC. The chain couples TRBV18 to TRBJ2-7; no definite D call. V was trimmed by 1 base and J by 6 bases, leaving 4 bases between them. Germline V gene data show CDR1 as KGHSH and CDR2 as LQKENI. The length of the CDR3 is 11 residues.

This rearrangement joins TRBV28 to TRBJ2-2, with TRBD1 matching 7 bases. The V segment lost 6 bases and the J segment 4 bases; nucleotides outside the gene matches: 8. The CDR3 length is 15 residues. In germline, CDR1 is MDHEN, CDR2 SYDVKM. CDR3: CASRAMTGSTGELFF. The DNA of the CDR3 is TGTGCCAGCAGGGCGATGACAGGGTCCACCGGGGAGCTGTTTTTT.

The chain couples TRBV5-1 to TRBJ1-1, with TRBD1 identical over 7 bases. This CDR3 spans 14 amino acids. The J segment lost 3 bases and the V segment lost 0 bases, leaving 2 bases of the junction unmatched. CDR1 is SGHRS and CDR2 is YFSETQ in the germline V gene. CDR3 sequence: CASSLEQGYTEAFF. The CDR3, as DNA: TGCGCCAGCAGCTTGGAACAGGGGTACACTGAAGCTTTCTTT.

The chain carries TRBV7-2 and TRBJ1-2; TRBD1 might be the D (6 bases). The V gene lost 3 bases and the J gene lost 0 bases, with 8 bases spanning the gap. The CDR3 is 14 residues long. CDR1 and CDR2 (germline): SGHTA, FQGNSA. The CDR3 DNA reads as TGTGCCAGCAGCTTGTACAGGGCTAACTATGGCTACACCTTC. Translation: CASSLYRANYGYTF.

The chain has TRBV7-8 and TRBJ2-1; 7 nucleotides match TRBD2. The trim removed 1 base at V and 6 bases at J, leaving 3 bases unmatched. The CDR3 is 14 amino acids. In germline, CDR1 is SGHVS, CDR2 FQNEAQ. CDR3 amino acids: CASSLVGGFNEQFF. The CDR3 DNA follows: TGTGCCAGCAGCTTAGTGGGAGGGTTCAATGAGCAGTTCTTC.

This sequence joins TRBV19 and TRBJ2-7; TRBD2 aligns across 9 bases. CDR1 is LNHDA, CDR2 SQIVND, per germline (reference sequence). The CDR3 consists of 15 residues. The J segment lost 2 bases and the V segment lost 4 bases, leaving 6 bases of the junction unmatched. The CDR3 DNA reads TGTGCCAGTAGTAGGTCTAGCGGGGATGCCTACGAGCAGTACTTC. This codes for CASSRSSGDAYEQYF.

This clone is a singleton in its sample. The chain joins TRBV5-1 to TRBJ2-1, with TRBD2 matching over 8 bases. This CDR3 spans 14 amino acids. The V segment lost 7 bases and the J segment 6 bases; nucleotides outside the gene matches: 9. From germline, CDR1 is SGHRS and CDR2 YFSETQ. The CDR3 sequence: CASGKGTSGNEQFF. The CDR3 DNA reads as TGCGCCAGCGGCAAAGGGACTAGTGGCAATGAGCAGTTCTTC.

The V and J genes are TRBV30 and TRBJ2-7; the D is unclear. The V and J ends lost 0 bases and 2 bases respectively, with 8 bases between them. Germline CDR1 and CDR2: GTSNPN and SVGIG (reference sequence). This CDR3 comprises 13 residues. CDR3 sequence (DNA): TGTGCCTGGAGTGTACGACCCCCCTACGAGCAGTACTTC. This encodes CAWSVRPPYEQYF.

This chain joins TRBV5-4 and TRBJ2-7; TRBD2 matches 11 bases. J gave up 2 bases and V 4 bases, and 5 bases lay outside the gene matches. Germline loops: CDR1 SGHNT, CDR2 YYREEE (reference sequence). The CDR3 runs to 15 residues. CDR3: CASSMGLAEPYEQYF. The CDR3 DNA sequence: TGTGCCAGCAGCATGGGACTAGCGGAACCCTACGAGCAGTACTTC.

The count of this clone is one. This chain connects TRBV4-1 to TRBJ1-5; D might be TRBD1 (5 bases). Germline lookup yields CDR1 MGHRA and CDR2 YSYEKL. The CDR3 length is 17 residues. Trimming cost V 2 bases and J 4 bases, with 18 bases left between them. CDR3 amino acids: CASSQSAAGNPNQPQHF. The CDR3 region has the DNA TGCGCCAGCAGCCAATCCGCCGCAGGGAACCCTAATCAGCCCCAGCATTTT.

The genes are TRBV21-1 and TRBJ1-5; the table's D gene call, TRBD1, was not cross checked with the DNA. TRBV21-1 is marked as a pseudogene. CDR3 length: 15 residues. In DNA form, the CDR3 reads TGTGCCAGCAGCATAGGACAGGGGGCGCGGGGGCCCCAGCATTTT. It yields the protein CASSIGQGARGPQHF.

This chain joins TRBV29-1 and TRBJ2-1; 12 nucleotides line up with TRBD2. The CDR3 has 17 residues. V was clipped by 6 bases and J by 1 base; unmatched bases: 10. Germline V gives CDR1 SQVTM, CDR2 ANQGSEA. The CDR3 DNA sequence: TGCAGCGTACTAGCGGGAGGTGTCATGGTGTCCTACAATGAGCAGTTCTTC. It yields the protein CSVLAGGVMVSYNEQFF.

The chain is built from TRBV6-4 and TRBJ2-2; possible D gene TRBD1, 7 bases. The V and J ends lost 4 bases and 0 bases respectively, with 15 bases between them. CDR1 is MRHNA, CDR2 SNTAGT, per germline. CDR3 length: 17 residues. This CDR3 reads CASSGIGGGANTGELFF. The CDR3 nucleotides read TGTGCCAGCAGTGGAATTGGAGGGGGCGCGAACACCGGGGAGCTGTTTTTT.

V gene TRBV6-6 combines with J gene TRBJ2-7; 11 bases agree with TRBD2. CDR1 MNHNY and CDR2 SVGAGI come from the germline V gene (reference sequence). This CDR3 has 15 amino acids. V shed 6 bases and J 0 bases; nucleotides not matched to a gene: 4. The chain's CDR3 is CASRTGTSGSYEQYF. CDR3 DNA: TGTGCCAGCAGGACCGGGACTAGCGGCTCCTACGAGCAGTACTTC.

The V call is TRBV30, the J call TRBJ2-5, with 11 bases lining up with TRBD2. The CDR3 length is 18 residues. J lost 7 bases, V lost 2 bases, and 18 bases had no gene match. Germline V CDR1 and CDR2: GTSNPN, SVGIG (reference sequence). As DNA, the CDR3 is TGTGCCTGGAGTTCAGCCGGGACTAGCGGTCTAGCCCTAGGGACCCAGTACTTC. Translating gives CAWSSAGTSGLALGTQYF.

This chain joins TRBV2 and TRBJ2-1, with 7 positions matching TRBD2. V trimming: 7 bases; J trimming: 5 bases; junction bases outside the gene matches: 17. The CDR3 length is 17 residues. The germline gives CDR1 SNHLY, CDR2 FYNNEI. CDR3 bases: TGTGCCAGCAAGGAACTAGCGCGAATTTTAGCCCACAATGAGCAGTTCTTC. Translated, it gives CASKELARILAHNEQFF.

This chain joins TRBV29-1 and TRBJ2-3, with TRBD1 matching 11 bases. This CDR3 spans 18 amino acids. V dropped 7 bases and J dropped 1; count of bases not matched to a gene: 16. Per germline, CDR1 SQVTM and CDR2 ANQGSEA. The CDR3 protein is CSAILSGQGVWGTDTQYF. CDR3 in DNA: TGCAGCGCCATCCTCTCGGGACAGGGGGTTTGGGGCACAGATACGCAGTATTTT.

This sequence joins TRBV2 and TRBJ1-4; D is possibly TRBD1 (5 bases). The CDR3 length is 15 residues. Trimming removed 2 bases from V and 3 bases from J, with 10 bases in between. CDR1 is SNHLY, CDR2 FYNNEI, per germline. CDR3 amino acids: CASSEWGSANEKLFF. In DNA form, the CDR3 reads TGTGCCAGCAGTGAATGGGGGAGCGCTAATGAAAAACTGTTTTTT.

The chain carries TRBV28 and TRBJ2-5, with 11 bases that match TRBD2. Germline lookup yields CDR1 MDHEN and CDR2 SYDVKM. Losses at the gene ends were 3 bases for V and 5 bases for J; bases not matched to a gene: 2. The CDR3 consists of 14 residues. CDR3 nucleotide sequence: TGTGCCAGCAGTTTGGCTAGCGGGAGGGAGACCCAGTACTTC. This codes for CASSLASGRETQYF.

V gene TRBV5-1 combines with J gene TRBJ1-1, with D possibly TRBD1 on 6 matching bases. Trimming removed 0 bases at V and 4 bases at J, with 13 bases between. The CDR3 spans 15 residues. Germline lookup yields CDR1 SGHRS and CDR2 YFSETQ. The CDR3 DNA is TGCGCCAGCAGCTTGGCCTCAGGGGCGGGCACTGAAGCTTTCTTT. This encodes CASSLASGAGTEAFF.